One and the same sample provided the 18 T cell receptor beta chains below, sequenced in a study of blood T cell repertoires in COVID-19. Measured with immunoSEQ multiplex PCR; TCRdb has only the in-frame clones, and not every one. The sample yields about 48,000 clones, about 86% seen once. Sequenced material: peripheral blood. These receptors were obtained from an elderly woman with acute or convalescent COVID-19.

The V and J genes are TRBV18 and TRBJ1-1; perhaps TRBD1 as D (5 bases). Trimming cost V 5 bases and J 2 bases, with 12 bases left between them. In germline, CDR1 is KGHSH, CDR2 LQKENI. This CDR3 has 14 residues. Written as DNA, the CDR3 is TGTGCCAGCTCAAGCTTACAGGACAACACTGAAGCTTTCTTT. It translates to CASSSLQDNTEAFF.

This clone was counted a few times. The chain uses TRBV5-1 and TRBJ1-2; D unclear. The germline gives CDR1 SGHRS, CDR2 YFSETQ. CDR3 length equals 13 residues. Trimming took 1 base from V and 7 from J, leaving 11 bases between them. CDR3: CASSLSAGSGYTF. Written as DNA, the CDR3 is TGCGCCAGCAGCTTGAGCGCGGGGTCTGGCTACACCTTC.

Details on this clone: No DNA is shown, since the ends of the CDR3 on it are uncertain; the CDR3 is the one TCRdb lists. The rearrangement links TRBV24-1 to TRBJ1-3; the table names TRBD1, a call not compared with the DNA. 15 amino acids form the CDR3, both terminal residues included. The germline V gene has CDR1 KGHDR and CDR2 SFDVKD. CDR3: CVPPGPVGSGNTIYF.

The rearrangement links TRBV3-1 (or the pseudogene TRBV3-2) to TRBJ2-7; D possibly corresponds to TRBD1 (5 bases). The CDR3 is 16 amino acids. Germline values: CDR1 LGHDT, CDR2 YNNKEL (reference sequence). V dropped 0 bases and J dropped 2 bases, with 14 bases sitting between them. The CDR3 reads CASSQDPDNPPYEQYF. In nucleotides, the CDR3 is TGTGCCAGCAGCCAAGATCCGGACAATCCTCCCTACGAGCAGTACTTC.

In its sample, this clone was seen once. The chain uses TRBV19 and TRBJ1-2, with 7 bases aligning to TRBD1. This CDR3 region has 15 residues. Germline CDR1 reads LNHDA; CDR2 reads SQIVND (reference sequence). Unmatched junction bases numbered 8, after V lost 1 base and J lost 6 bases. The CDR3 nucleotides are TGTGCCAGTAGTATAGGAGGTACAGGGGCCCATGGCTACACCTTC. It specifies CASSIGGTGAHGYTF.

This chain uses TRBV19 with TRBJ2-1; 11 positions match TRBD1. J lost 9 bases, V lost 2 bases, and 6 bases had no gene match. Germline assignment: CDR1 LNHDA and CDR2 SQIVND (reference sequence). The CDR3 contains 15 residues. The CDR3 reads CASSINMGTGGEQFF. The CDR3 DNA is TGTGCCAGTAGTATAAATATGGGGACAGGGGGTGAGCAGTTCTTC. Full variable domain (outside the CDR3, taken from reference TRBV19 and TRBJ2-1): DGGITQSPKYLFRKEGQNVTLSCEQNLNHDAMYWYRQDPGQGLRLIYYSQIVNDFQKGDIAEGYSVSREKKESFPLTVTSAQKNPTAFYLCASSINMGTGGEQFFGPGTRLTVL.

On this clone itself: This may stem from a read error, because a much larger clone lies one nucleotide away. The CDR3 coding sequence is TGTGCCAGCGGGGGGGACAGGGCTATTGGTTCACCCCTCCACTTT. Translating gives CASGGDRAIGSPLHF. The rearrangement uses TRBV6-6 and TRBJ1-6, with 9 bases fitting TRBD1. Per the germline V gene, CDR1 is MNHNY and CDR2 is SVGAGI (reference sequence). The V segment lost 8 bases and the J segment 9 bases; nucleotides outside the gene matches: 11. The CDR3 sequence is 15 residues long.

This chain uses TRBV1 with TRBJ2-7; the D call in the table, TRBD2, was not verified against the DNA. TRBV1 is a pseudogene. The CDR3 covers 16 residues. This CDR3 reads CTSSRLPRVRHYEQYF. In DNA, the CDR3 is TGCACCAGCAGCCGCCTTCCGCGGGTTAGACACTACGAGCAGTACTTC.

V is TRBV7-2 and J is TRBJ1-5; no clear D. Trimming took 5 bases from V and 0 from J, leaving 11 bases between them. Germline CDR1 reads SGHTA; CDR2 reads FQGNSA. This CDR3 is 15 amino acids long. CDR3 sequence reads: CASSPGRDSNQPQHF. Written as DNA, the CDR3 is TGTGCCAGCAGCCCAGGACGGGATAGCAATCAGCCCCAGCATTTT.

The chain links TRBV12-5 to TRBJ2-3; 9 positions agree with TRBD2. The CDR3 contains 17 residues. Losses at the gene ends were 1 base for V and 0 bases for J; bases not matched to a gene: 5. Germline V CDR1 and CDR2: LGHNT, FRNRAP. Here the CDR3 reads CASGLASGTSSTDTQYF. The CDR3 DNA sequence: TGTGCTAGTGGTTTGGCCTCCGGGACTAGCAGCACAGATACGCAGTATTTT.

This chain joins TRBV6-5 and TRBJ1-6; D uncertain. The CDR3 sequence is 15 residues long. The ends were cut back, 6 bases at V and 8 bases at J, with 17 bases in the middle. The germline V gene has CDR1 MNHEY and CDR2 SVGAGI. CDR3 loop: CASRIGGPGDSPLHF. As DNA, the CDR3 is TGTGCCAGCAGGATTGGAGGGCCTGGGGATTCACCCCTCCACTTT.

This clone was observed a single time. The V gene is TRBV5-4, the J gene TRBJ1-2, with 12 bases identical to TRBD1. The CDR3 runs 13 residues. CDR1 SGHNT and CDR2 YYREEE come from the germline V gene (reference sequence). The junction had 8 bases not matched to a gene; V was cut back by 4 bases and J by 13 bases. CDR3 amino acids: CASSPGTGGSGTF. The DNA of the CDR3 is TGTGCCAGCAGCCCCGGGACAGGGGGCTCGGGCACCTTC.

The chain is built from TRBV27 and TRBJ1-1, with 7 bases that match TRBD1. The CDR3 contains 13 residues. CDR1 MNHEY and CDR2 SMNVEV come from the germline V gene (reference sequence). The ends lost 3 bases at V and 3 bases at J; junction bases unmatched: 1. The DNA of the CDR3 is TGTGCCAGCAGTTTCAGGGGGTACACTGAAGCTTTCTTT. As protein: CASSFRGYTEAFF.

The CDR3 DNA reads TGTGCCAGCAGCCAAAATACAGGGAGTTGGGGCTACACCTTC. Translated: CASSQNTGSWGYTF. This chain joins TRBV14 and TRBJ1-2, with D maybe TRBD1 (6 bases). CDR1 is SGHDN, CDR2 FVKESK, per germline. Trimming shortened V by 2 bases and J by 8 bases, and 15 bases separated the two germline ends. The CDR3 is made up of 14 amino acids.

This rearrangement joins TRBV3-1 (or the pseudogene TRBV3-2) to TRBJ1-3; D uncertain. The CDR3 is 13 amino acids. Trimming stripped 4 bases from V and 4 bases from J, with 8 bases between. The germline gives CDR1 LGHDT, CDR2 YNNKEL (reference sequence). CDR3 coding DNA: TGTGCCAGCAGCCTGGGCAGGGGAAACACCATATATTTT. It codes for CASSLGRGNTIYF.

This clone has only one observation. V and J are TRBV6-2 or TRBV6-3 and TRBJ1-1; TRBD1 is a possible D gene (6 bases). The CDR3 contains 14 residues. The V end was cut by 5 bases, the J end by 8 bases, with 18 bases between. CDR1 is MNHEY, CDR2 SVGEGT, per germline. In DNA, the CDR3 is TGTGCCAGCAGTCGCTCCCGGGACACCTCAGAAGCTTTCTTT. Protein: CASSRSRDTSEAFF.

V gene TRBV6-1 combines with J gene TRBJ1-1; 8 positions agree with TRBD1. The V and J ends lost 4 bases and 1 base, in that order; junction bases with no gene match: 8. Germline V gives CDR1 MNHNS, CDR2 SASEGT. The CDR3 is made up of 16 amino acids. In DNA form, the CDR3 reads TGTGCCAGCAGTGCACACAACGGACAGGGGAACACTGAAGCTTTCTTT. Translating it yields CASSAHNGQGNTEAFF.

This clone was seen a single time. The chain recombines TRBV28 with TRBJ1-2; D not certain. The V gene lost 7 bases and the J gene lost 2 bases, with 17 bases spanning the gap. The germline CDR1 and CDR2 sequences are MDHEN and SYDVKM. CDR3 size: 15 residues. DNA for the CDR3: TGTGCCAGCACCTCCCCCCGGCAGGCGAACTATGGCTACACCTTC. Translation: CASTSPRQANYGYTF.